The next 26 T cell receptor beta chains were all read from a single sample in a study of technical replicates of blood from a handful of donors (dated 2017 in TCRdb). The library was prepared using the immunoSEQ multiplex PCR assay. TCRdb took this table from immuneACCESS and kept in-frame rearrangements with V and J called. Such tables lack part of the clones; where checked against another copy, unresolved V genes explain under half of the gap, and the rest is unexplained. The sample profile shows about 81,000 clones; about 96% of them were found once. Roughly 0.21% of the sample comes from the top ten. Sequenced: T cells isolated from PBMCs. All receptors come from a human donor in good health.

This rearrangement joins TRBV7-9 to TRBJ1-1; 9 bases are shared with TRBD1. V lost 7 bases to trimming and J lost 4 bases; unmatched junction nucleotides: 7. The CDR3 sequence is 14 residues long. Germline CDR1 SEHNR, CDR2 FQNEAQ (reference sequence). This CDR3 reads CASTPQGASTEAFF. The CDR3 DNA reads as TGTGCCAGCACCCCACAGGGGGCGAGCACTGAAGCTTTCTTT.

The chain links TRBV4-1 to TRBJ1-2; possible D gene TRBD1, 5 bases. The CDR3 totals 16 residues. Germline values: CDR1 MGHRA, CDR2 YSYEKL. The germline V and J ends were trimmed by 1 base and 4 bases, with 16 bases remaining between them. The CDR3 here is CASSQVGGARGYGYTF. Here the CDR3 DNA reads TGCGCCAGCAGCCAAGTGGGCGGGGCGCGAGGCTATGGCTACACCTTC.

J is TRBJ1-1 and V is TRBV11-3, with 7 bases lining up with TRBD1. The germline CDR1 and CDR2 sequences are SGHNT and YENEEA. V shed 2 bases, J shed 3 bases, and the junction held 12 bases outside the gene matches. CDR3 size: 17 residues. The CDR3 region has the DNA TGTGCCAGCAGCTTAAAGCGGCGGACAGGTGAAGACACTGAAGCTTTCTTT. This translates into CASSLKRRTGEDTEAFF.

CDR3 nucleotides: TGTGCCAGCAGCGTACAGGGGGGCTCCTACGAGCAGTACTTC. Its protein product is CASSVQGGSYEQYF. V and J are TRBV7-9 and TRBJ2-7, with TRBD1 matching over 8 bases. Unmatched junction bases numbered 3, after V lost 5 bases and J lost 0 bases. Germline V gene sequence: CDR1 SEHNR, CDR2 FQNEAQ (reference sequence). The CDR3 consists of 14 residues.

The rearrangement joins TRBV4-1 to TRBJ1-1, with D uncertain. V lost 1 base, J lost 5 bases, and 17 bases lay in between. Germline-derived CDR1 and CDR2 are MGHRA and YSYEKL. CDR3 size: 16 residues. The CDR3 loop reads CASSQVSQVIGTEAFF. The CDR3 DNA follows: TGCGCCAGCAGCCAAGTATCTCAGGTTATCGGTACTGAAGCTTTCTTT.

In nucleotides, the CDR3 is TGTGCCAGCAGTCCCCTCGATAGCGGGAGATTCACAGATACGCAGTATTTT. Protein product: CASSPLDSGRFTDTQYF. The chain joins TRBV28 to TRBJ2-3; 9 nucleotides line up with TRBD2. With 5 bases clipped from V and 2 bases from J, the junction kept 11 bases outside the gene matches. The CDR3 totals 17 residues. CDR1 and CDR2 (germline): MDHEN, SYDVKM.

The chain uses TRBV6-6 and TRBJ1-5; 8 bases are a match to TRBD1. Per the germline V gene, CDR1 is MNHNY and CDR2 is SVGAGI (reference sequence). The V segment lost 4 bases and the J segment 7 bases; nucleotides outside the gene matches: 6. The CDR3 spans 14 residues. Here the CDR3 reads CASSSTGAVQPQHF. CDR3 nucleotide sequence: TGTGCCAGCAGTTCGACAGGGGCGGTACAGCCCCAGCATTTT.

This clone appeared once. The V call is TRBV5-4, the J call TRBJ2-7; 8 nucleotides align to TRBD1. The length of the CDR3 is 13 residues. Germline V gene lookup returns CDR1 SGHNT and CDR2 YYREEE (reference sequence). The J segment lost 2 bases and the V segment lost 3 bases, leaving 1 base of the junction unmatched. For the CDR3, the DNA is TGTGCCAGCAGCTCACAGGGGGCCTACGAGCAGTACTTC. This translates into CASSSQGAYEQYF.

The V call is TRBV29-1, the J call TRBJ2-1; D possibly corresponds to TRBD2 (5 bases). The ends were cut back, 8 bases at V and 8 bases at J, with 19 bases in the middle. Germline V gene sequence: CDR1 SQVTM, CDR2 ANQGSEA. The CDR3 covers 13 residues. The CDR3 protein is CSTTTQRIDEQFF. The CDR3 region has the DNA TGCAGCACAACCACACAGCGGATTGATGAGCAGTTCTTC.

V is TRBV6-1 and J is TRBJ1-1; D uncertain. CDR1 and CDR2 from the germline V gene are MNHNS and SASEGT. The CDR3 spans 12 residues. V gave up 3 bases and J gave up 3 bases, with 5 bases separating them. The chain's CDR3 is CASSDRDTEAFF. The CDR3 DNA reads as TGTGCCAGCAGTGACCGGGACACTGAAGCTTTCTTT.

V and J are TRBV6-5 and TRBJ2-7; a weak D match, TRBD2 (5 bases). Germline V gene lookup returns CDR1 MNHEY and CDR2 SVGAGI. Trimming removed 4 bases from V and 7 bases from J, with 23 bases in between. This CDR3 has 16 residues. The CDR3 nucleotides are TGTGCCAGCAGTTCTTCTAGCACCGTCGGGTTTTGGGAGCAGTACTTC. This gives the protein CASSSSSTVGFWEQYF.

The rearrangement joins TRBV5-6 to TRBJ1-1; tentatively, D is TRBD1 (6 bases). Trimming shortened V by 4 bases and J by 2 bases, and 12 bases separated the two germline ends. The germline V gene encodes CDR1 SGHDT and CDR2 YYEEEE. The CDR3 runs to 14 residues. In nucleotides, the CDR3 is TGTGCCAGCAGCCCGCCAGGGGCAAACACTGAAGCTTTCTTT. Translating it yields CASSPPGANTEAFF.

The CDR3 DNA follows: TGCGCCAGCAGCTTGAGGGGGGGGGCGAACACCGGGGAGCTGTTTTTT. Protein sequence: CASSLRGGANTGELFF. The V call is TRBV5-1, the J call TRBJ2-2, with a weak D call TRBD2 (7 bases). V shed 1 base and J shed 0 bases, with 10 bases lying between them. The CDR3 sequence is 16 residues long. The V gene's germline CDR1 is SGHRS and CDR2 YFSETQ.

CDR3 sequence (DNA): TGTGCCAGCAGTCAACCGGGCGGGAATACGCAGTATTTT. Translating gives CASSQPGGNTQYF. This chain joins TRBV6-4 and TRBJ2-3; a possible D gene is TRBD2 (6 bases). The length of the CDR3 is 13 residues. The ends were cut back, 5 bases at V and 7 bases at J, with 13 bases in the middle. The V gene's germline CDR1 is MRHNA and CDR2 SNTAGT.

V gene TRBV14 combines with J gene TRBJ1-2; D gene ambiguous. The CDR3 consists of 13 residues. Looked up from germline, CDR1 is SGHDN and CDR2 is FVKESK. The V gene lost 4 bases and the J gene lost 8 bases, with 14 bases spanning the gap. The CDR3 spells CASSPSTAGGYTF. CDR3 DNA sequence: TGTGCCAGCAGCCCCTCCACTGCGGGGGGCTACACCTTC.

The gene calls are TRBV5-1 and TRBJ1-1; 10 nucleotides agree with TRBD1. CDR3 length: 13 residues. Germline assignment: CDR1 SGHRS and CDR2 YFSETQ. The V segment lost 3 bases and the J segment 7 bases; nucleotides outside the gene matches: 3. CDR3 region: CASSYGQGVEAFF. The CDR3 nucleotides read TGCGCCAGCAGCTACGGACAGGGGGTTGAAGCTTTCTTT. Based on the CDR3 plus reference TRBV5-1 and TRBJ1-1, the full variable domain is KAGVTQTPRYLIKTRGQQVTLSCSPISGHRSVSWYQQTPGQGLQFLFEYFSETQRNKGNFPGRFSGRQFSNSRSEMNVSTLELGDSALYLCASSYGQGVEAFFGQGTRLTVV.

The chain combines TRBV7-3 with TRBJ2-2; the D is unclear. The CDR3 is 14 residues long. Trimming stripped 1 base from V and 1 base from J, with 4 bases between. Looked up from germline, CDR1 is SGHTA and CDR2 is FQGTGA. The CDR3 region is CASSLSQNTGELFF. CDR3 sequence (DNA): TGTGCCAGCAGCTTAAGTCAGAACACCGGGGAGCTGTTTTTT.

The chain employs TRBV7-9 and TRBJ2-2; D may be TRBD2 (5 bases). Per the germline V gene, CDR1 is SEHNR and CDR2 is FQNEAQ (reference sequence). This CDR3 comprises 14 residues. Trimming removed 5 bases from V and 0 bases from J, with 7 bases in between. The CDR3 DNA reads TGTGCCAGCAGCCTCGGGGCGAACACCGGGGAGCTGTTTTTT. Protein: CASSLGANTGELFF. The full variable domain, with the rest looked up from reference TRBV7-9 and TRBJ2-2, is DTGVSQNPRHKITKRGQNVTFRCDPISEHNRLYWYRQTLGQGPEFLTYFQNEAQLEKSRLLSDRFSAERPKGSFSTLEIQRTEQGDSAMYLCASSLGANTGELFFGEGSRLTVL.

The CDR3 coding sequence is TGCGCCAGCAGCCGAAGCTTAATACAGGGTATGGGGACCGGGGAGCTGTTTTTT. Protein product: CASSRSLIQGMGTGELFF. The chain carries TRBV5-1 and TRBJ2-2, with a possible D match to TRBD1 (6 bases). Germline V gives CDR1 SGHRS, CDR2 YFSETQ. Trimming pared 4 bases from V and 5 bases from J, leaving 24 bases between. This CDR3 has 18 residues.

This clone has just one count. The rearrangement joins TRBV12-5 to TRBJ2-7, with TRBD1 matching 7 bases. CDR1 and CDR2 from the germline V gene are LGHNT and FRNRAP. The J segment lost 1 base and the V segment lost 1 base, leaving 13 bases of the junction unmatched. The CDR3 is 18 amino acids. As DNA, the CDR3 is TGTGCTAGTGGTTTGGACCCTACCGGGACAGCCACTTCCTACGAGCAGTACTTC. Its translation is CASGLDPTGTATSYEQYF.

The chain joins TRBV5-1 to TRBJ1-1; the D gene is possibly TRBD1 (6 bases). The germline V and J ends were trimmed by 0 bases and 6 bases, with 9 bases remaining between them. The CDR3 runs to 13 residues. Germline CDR1 SGHRS, CDR2 YFSETQ. This chain's CDR3 is CASSLGRGAEAFF. In DNA form, the CDR3 reads TGCGCCAGCAGCTTGGGCAGGGGAGCTGAAGCTTTCTTT.

The chain uses TRBV30 and TRBJ1-5; D not resolved. V dropped 0 bases and J dropped 9 bases, with 18 bases sitting between them. This CDR3 contains 15 residues. CDR1 is GTSNPN, CDR2 SVGIG, per germline (reference sequence). The CDR3 DNA is TGTGCCTGGAGTGTTGGTAGAGGCCCTACGGCGCCCCAGCATTTT. This translates into CAWSVGRGPTAPQHF.

CDR3 amino acids: CASSDWGGAGLTDTQYF. The CDR3 nucleotides read TGTGCCAGCAGCGATTGGGGGGGCGCGGGGCTCACAGATACGCAGTATTTT. The V and J genes are TRBV11-2 and TRBJ2-3; D is possibly TRBD2 (7 bases). V lost 5 bases to trimming and J lost 2 bases, with 20 bases between them. The length of the CDR3 is 17 residues. CDR1 SGHAT and CDR2 FQNNGV come from the germline V gene.

This clone came up once. The chain is built from TRBV6-1 and TRBJ2-6; D unresolved. The V and J ends lost 6 bases and 0 bases respectively, with 6 bases between them. Germline CDR1 MNHNS, CDR2 SASEGT. The CDR3 covers 14 residues. CDR3 protein: CASRVSSGANVLTF. The CDR3, as DNA: TGTGCCAGCAGGGTTAGCTCTGGGGCCAACGTCCTGACTTTC.

The rearrangement links TRBV5-4 to TRBJ1-4; the match to TRBD1 covers 10 bases. CDR1 and CDR2 (germline): SGHNT, YYREEE (reference sequence). Germline trimming cut 5 bases from V and 7 bases from J; bases unmatched to any gene: 2. This CDR3 is built from 13 residues. CDR3 nucleotides: TGTGCCAGCAGGGGACAGGGGAGTGAAAAACTGTTTTTT. This encodes CASRGQGSEKLFF.

The V call is TRBV10-3, the J call TRBJ2-5; a possible D gene is TRBD1 (6 bases). V lost 6 bases and J 5 bases, leaving 13 bases between the germline ends. Per germline, CDR1 ENHRY and CDR2 SYGVKD. The CDR3 loop spans 13 amino acids. CDR3 region: CAIRVTGLETQYF. The CDR3 bases are TGTGCCATCAGAGTCACAGGGCTGGAGACCCAGTACTTC.